This TCR beta chain was retrieved from a study of T cell responses to AZD1222 COVID-19 vaccine. Study conclusions and caveats: Donors in the cohort were predominantly white British and more often female, and clonal diversity was possibly underestimated.

TCRdb keeps only in-frame clones here, not all; method: immunoSEQ multiplex PCR. This sample has some 170,000 clones, with around nine tenths found just once. CDR3 size: 16 residues. CDR1 MNHEY and CDR2 SVGAGI come from the germline V gene. J lost 7 bases, V lost 2 bases, and 10 bases had no gene match. Remarks on this clone: Antigen specificity is unknown.

Sequencing was performed on peripheral blood, taken 28 days after the second AZD1222 dose. The V gene is TRBV6-5, the J gene TRBJ1-4; 7 positions agree with TRBD1. This clonotype was obtained from an adult who received the AZD1222 COVID-19 vaccine. CDR3 sequence (DNA): TGTGCCAGCAGTTACAAGGGGGCTAAAAGAACTGAAAAACTGTTTTTT. It translates to CASSYKGAKRTEKLFF.